This is a list of T cell receptor beta chains from one sample in a study of shared clonotypes between healthy human individuals. Generated by immunoSEQ multiplex PCR, the TCRdb table keeps only in-frame clones and is missing some. Altogether around 640,000 clones are present, 90% to 97% being singletons, with the ten largest covering less than 0.13%. Material for sequencing was naive CD8+ T cells sorted from blood. The receptors here all came from a woman in her thirties in good health. The CDR3 runs from the conserved cysteine through the conserved F or W. The order of the fields is V gene, clone size, J gene, D gene, CDR3 protein, CDR3 DNA. D genes are given only for firm matches. Rows give clone size only sometimes, using once, few, many, or a class for an expanded clone.

TRBV7-9,-,TRBJ2-7,TRBD2,CASSPLTSGRASYEQYF,TGTGCCAGCAGCCCACTGACTAGCGGGAGGGCCTCTTACGAGCAGTACTTC
TRBV13,-,TRBJ1-1,TRBD1,CASSRTGVTEAFF,TGTGCCAGCAGCCGAACAGGGGTCACTGAAGCTTTCTTT
TRBV28,-,TRBJ2-7,-,CASALAGASYEQYF,TGTGCCAGCGCCCTGGCAGGGGCTTCCTACGAGCAGTACTTC
TRBV5-1,-,TRBJ1-2,TRBD1,CASSLQGAQGYTF,TGCGCCAGCAGCTTACAGGGGGCGCAAGGCTACACCTTC
TRBV2,-,TRBJ2-5,-,CASSELGPRDQYF,TGTGCCAGCAGTGAACTGGGACCCCGGGACCAGTACTTC
TRBV6-1,-,TRBJ2-7,TRBD1,CASSADRAYEQYF,TGTGCCAGCAGTGCGGACAGGGCCTACGAGCAGTACTTC
TRBV9,-,TRBJ2-7,-,CASSVGAGAHEQYF,TGTGCCAGCAGCGTAGGGGCAGGGGCCCACGAGCAGTACTTC
TRBV4-1,-,TRBJ2-1,-,CASSQDNYPINNEQFF,TGCGCCAGCAGCCAAGACAACTACCCGATCAACAATGAGCAGTTCTTC
TRBV30,-,TRBJ1-5,-,CAWNGGAGVGPQHF,TGTGCCTGGAATGGAGGGGCGGGGGTAGGGCCCCAGCATTTT
TRBV4-1,-,TRBJ2-3,-,CASSQVFLSSGPTDTQYF,TGCGCCAGCAGCCAAGTATTCCTTTCGTCGGGGCCCACAGATACGCAGTATTTT
TRBV7-9,-,TRBJ2-7,-,CASSPPLGTQASEQYF,TGTGCCAGCAGCCCACCATTGGGGACTCAAGCCAGCGAGCAGTACTTC
TRBV2,once,TRBJ2-2,TRBD1,CASSTRQGDGTGELFF,TGTGCCAGCAGTACCCGACAGGGCGACGGGACCGGGGAGCTGTTTTTT
TRBV19,-,TRBJ1-1,-,CATVGTHKGLAEAFF,TGTGCCACTGTAGGGACTCATAAGGGGCTCGCTGAAGCTTTCTTT
TRBV10-2,-,TRBJ1-1,-,CASSESVHEAFF,TGCGCCAGCAGTGAGTCCGTCCATGAAGCTTTCTTT
TRBV28,-,TRBJ2-7,-,CASSLGAGGYEQYF,TGTGCCAGCAGTTTGGGGGCAGGAGGGTACGAGCAGTACTTC
TRBV7-6,once,TRBJ2-7,-,CASSPTVGHTYEQYF,TGTGCCAGCAGCCCGACGGTAGGACACACCTACGAGCAGTACTTC
TRBV7-2,-,TRBJ1-5,-,CASSSGGGLGNQPQHF,TGTGCCAGCAGCTCCGGCGGGGGTCTCGGCAATCAGCCCCAGCATTTT
TRBV2,-,TRBJ2-7,TRBD2,CATLQTSGYEQYF,TGTGCCACCCTTCAGACTAGCGGCTACGAGCAGTACTTC
TRBV2,-,TRBJ1-5,TRBD1,CASSELRLAGGYQPQHF,TGTGCCAGCAGTGAATTGAGGTTGGCAGGGGGTTATCAGCCCCAGCATTTT
TRBV13,-,TRBJ2-1,TRBD2,CASSLTSGKYNEQFF,TGTGCCAGCAGCTTAACTAGCGGGAAATACAATGAGCAGTTCTTC